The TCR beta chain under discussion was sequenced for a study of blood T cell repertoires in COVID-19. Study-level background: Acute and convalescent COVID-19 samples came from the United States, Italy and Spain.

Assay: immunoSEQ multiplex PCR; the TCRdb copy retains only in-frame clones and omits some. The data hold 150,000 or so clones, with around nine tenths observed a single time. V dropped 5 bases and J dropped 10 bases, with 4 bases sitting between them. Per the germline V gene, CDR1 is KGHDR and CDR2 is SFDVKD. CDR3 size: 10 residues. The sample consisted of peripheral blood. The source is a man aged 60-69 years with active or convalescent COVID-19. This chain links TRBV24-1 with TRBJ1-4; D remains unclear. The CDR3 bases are TGTGCCACCAGTGCCGGAAAACTGTTTTTT. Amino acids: CATSAGKLFF.